One sample yielded the 22 T cell receptor beta chains listed below, sequenced in a study of OX40 agonist ivuxolimab in advanced cancers. The table came from immunoSEQ multiplex PCR; TCRdb's copy has only in-frame clones and leaves some out. The sample lists more than 35,000 clones; around 80% were seen once. Sequences were derived from CD4+ or CD8+ T cells sorted from blood, sampled in a trial of the OX40 agonist ivuxolimab. The receptors here all came from an adult with an advanced solid tumor such as melanoma, head and neck, liver or kidney cancer.

The genes are TRBV15 and TRBJ2-3; the D gene is possibly TRBD1 (5 bases). Deletions cut 6 bases from V and 2 bases from J, with 12 bases between. CDR3 length: 14 amino acids. Germline CDR1 LNHNV, CDR2 YYDKDF (reference sequence). The CDR3 nucleotides read TGTGCCACCAGAGGACACTCGTCCACAGATACGCAGTATTTT. It codes for CATRGHSSTDTQYF.

The CDR3 sequence: CASGTGETNEKLFF. CDR3 in DNA: TGTGCCAGTGGGACAGGGGAAACTAATGAAAAACTGTTTTTT. The V gene is TRBV19, the J gene TRBJ1-4, with 10 bases that match TRBD1. CDR3 length: 14 residues. Germline V gene lookup returns CDR1 LNHDA and CDR2 SQIVND (reference sequence). The J segment lost 1 base and the V segment lost 8 bases, leaving 1 base of the junction unmatched.

The rearrangement joins TRBV5-1 to TRBJ2-1; 10 bases align to TRBD1. The CDR3 runs to 17 residues. Trimming at V came to 0 bases and at J to 9 bases, leaving 12 bases not matched to a gene. The germline gives CDR1 SGHRS, CDR2 YFSETQ. CDR3 DNA sequence: TGCGCCAGCAGCTTGGCCCCCGGGACAGGGGTTGACAGTGAGCAGTTCTTC. As protein: CASSLAPGTGVDSEQFF.

This chain links TRBV5-1 with TRBJ2-3; tentative D call: TRBD1 (5 bases). Germline CDR1 is SGHRS and CDR2 is YFSETQ. The ends were cut back, 0 bases at V and 5 bases at J, with 16 bases in the middle. The CDR3 runs 16 residues. The CDR3 region is CASSLGSGYTGDTQYF. The CDR3 DNA reads TGCGCCAGCAGCTTGGGCTCAGGGTATACAGGAGATACGCAGTATTTT.

The genes are TRBV5-5 and TRBJ1-1, with unresolved D. Germline loops: CDR1 SGHKS, CDR2 YYEKEE (reference sequence). CDR3 length equals 13 residues. Deletions cut 4 bases from V and 1 base from J, with 8 bases between. The CDR3 loop is CASSMSGNTEAFF. CDR3 nucleotide sequence: TGTGCCAGCAGCATGTCAGGGAACACTGAAGCTTTCTTT.

Comments on this clone: A much bigger clone sits one base away, suggesting this may be a read error. Within the sample, other DNA sequences also encode this same CDR3. V is TRBV30 and J is TRBJ1-6, with a possible D match to TRBD1 (6 bases). CDR3 length equals 14 residues. Germline V gives CDR1 GTSNPN, CDR2 SVGIG (reference sequence). Trimming cost V 2 bases and J 5 bases, with 10 bases left between them. The CDR3 DNA is TGTGCCTGGAGTCAGGGACAAGATAATTCACCCCTCCACTTT. Encoded protein: CAWSQGQDNSPLHF.

This clone was recorded a few times. The chain has TRBV10-1 and TRBJ2-1; TRBD1 aligns across 9 bases. CDR1 is WNHNN, CDR2 SYGVQD, per germline (reference sequence). CDR3 length equals 12 residues. V lost 6 bases to trimming and J lost 12 bases; unmatched junction nucleotides: 6. The CDR3: CASSATGGLQFF. The DNA of the CDR3 is TGCGCCAGCAGCGCTACAGGGGGCTTGCAGTTCTTC.

The V gene is TRBV28, the J gene TRBJ2-2; 8 positions match TRBD2. The V and J ends lost 5 bases and 7 bases, in that order; junction bases with no gene match: 9. The germline CDR1 and CDR2 sequences are MDHEN and SYDVKM. The CDR3 is 15 residues long. The CDR3 region is CASSLPGLGSGELFF. The CDR3 nucleotides read TGTGCCAGCAGTCTCCCGGGACTAGGCAGCGGGGAGCTGTTTTTT.

This clone was observed a handful of times. V and J are TRBV5-1 and TRBJ2-5; 8 bases line up with TRBD2. Germline V CDR1 and CDR2: SGHRS, YFSETQ. The CDR3 has 13 amino acids. V shed 4 bases and J 7 bases; nucleotides not matched to a gene: 6. The CDR3 DNA follows: TGCGCCAGCAGCCCGGGAGGGCCGGCGACCCAGTACTTC. Protein sequence: CASSPGGPATQYF.

This chain links TRBV6-5 with TRBJ2-5, with unresolved D. Trimming took 0 bases from V and 2 from J, leaving 4 bases between them. In germline, CDR1 is MNHEY, CDR2 SVGAGI. The CDR3 runs to 13 residues. CDR3 DNA: TGTGCCAGCAGTTACTCGTGGCAAGAGACCCAGTACTTC. This encodes CASSYSWQETQYF.

This sequence joins TRBV18 and TRBJ1-2, with TRBD1 matching 8 bases. With V trimmed by 6 bases and J by 0 bases, 9 bases remained unmatched. CDR1 KGHSH and CDR2 LQKENI come from the germline V gene. The CDR3 loop spans 16 amino acids. The CDR3 DNA reads TGTGCCAGCTCTCCCGACAGGGGCTCCACTAACTATGGCTACACCTTC. This gives the protein CASSPDRGSTNYGYTF.

V usage is TRBV27 and J usage is TRBJ1-6; D may be TRBD1 (5 bases). V was cut by 2 bases and J by 0 bases, with 5 bases left in between. The CDR3 is made up of 15 amino acids. Germline CDR1 is MNHEY and CDR2 is SMNVEV (reference sequence). CDR3 loop: CASSLRGSYNSPLHF. The CDR3 nucleotides are TGTGCCAGCAGTTTAAGGGGCTCCTATAATTCACCCCTCCACTTT.

The rearrangement joins TRBV4-1 to TRBJ2-5; D possibly corresponds to TRBD2 (5 bases). Per germline, CDR1 MGHRA and CDR2 YSYEKL. Trimming removed 7 bases from V and 4 bases from J, with 7 bases in between. The CDR3 sequence is 11 residues long. Here the CDR3 DNA reads TGCGCCAGCACGGCGGGAGAGACCCAGTACTTC. It specifies CASTAGETQYF.

V is TRBV10-2 and J is TRBJ1-1; D may be TRBD1 (5 bases). Looked up from germline, CDR1 is WSHSY and CDR2 is SAAADI. This CDR3 comprises 16 residues. Trimming stripped 5 bases from V and 4 bases from J, with 20 bases between. The CDR3, as DNA: TGCGCCAGCAGTATCTTAGTAGGGAGAGGGGCCACTGAAGCTTTCTTT. It codes for CASSILVGRGATEAFF.

This chain connects TRBV6-1 to TRBJ2-1, with 9 nucleotides matching TRBD2. CDR1 and CDR2 from the germline V gene are MNHNS and SASEGT. Losses at the gene ends were 4 bases for V and 8 bases for J; bases not matched to a gene: 12. The CDR3 extends over 16 amino acids. This chain's CDR3 is CASSGHSGRTGDEQFF. CDR3 nucleotide sequence: TGTGCCAGCAGTGGCCATAGCGGGAGAACGGGGGATGAGCAGTTCTTC.

This chain uses TRBV6-1 with TRBJ1-5; no clear D. The germline gives CDR1 MNHNS, CDR2 SASEGT. This CDR3 has 14 amino acids. Trimming pared 8 bases from V and 2 bases from J, leaving 13 bases between. CDR3 sequence reads: CASRLVSGNQPQHF. DNA for the CDR3: TGTGCCAGCCGGTTAGTTTCGGGCAATCAGCCCCAGCATTTT.

This clone was counted a single time. The V and J genes are TRBV4-1 and TRBJ2-3, with 13 bases lining up with TRBD2. With V trimmed by 0 bases and J by 5 bases, 11 bases remained unmatched. Germline-derived CDR1 and CDR2 are MGHRA and YSYEKL. This CDR3 contains 19 residues. The CDR3 loop is CASSQEDRIGLAGEDTQYF. As DNA, the CDR3 is TGCGCCAGCAGCCAAGAGGACAGGATCGGACTAGCGGGAGAAGATACGCAGTATTTT.

The gene calls are TRBV6-1 and TRBJ2-3; D remains unclear. This CDR3 spans 15 amino acids. The germline CDR1 and CDR2 sequences are MNHNS and SASEGT. V was clipped by 5 bases and J by 0 bases, with 12 bases between them. CDR3 in DNA: TGTGCCAGCAGTCCGGACGTTGCTAGCACAGATACGCAGTATTTT. Its protein is CASSPDVASTDTQYF.

This clone appeared a few times. The chain employs TRBV4-1 and TRBJ2-1; a possible D gene is TRBD2 (6 bases). The CDR3 has 20 residues. The V end lost 3 bases, the J end lost 7 bases, and 31 bases lay between the germline ends. From germline, CDR1 is MGHRA and CDR2 YSYEKL. CDR3 nucleotides: TGCGCCAGCAGCCAGAGGTTCTTCCGCACCGGGACTGCCCAAACAAATGAGCAGTTCTTC. It translates to CASSQRFFRTGTAQTNEQFF.

This clone was seen only a few times. The chain employs TRBV6-1 and TRBJ2-5; TRBD2 matches at 10 bases. The junction had 4 bases not matched to a gene; V was cut back by 8 bases and J by 4 bases. Germline V gene lookup returns CDR1 MNHNS and CDR2 SASEGT. This CDR3 spans 13 amino acids. The CDR3 protein is CASPRLAGETQYF. The CDR3 DNA is TGTGCCAGCCCCAGACTAGCGGGAGAGACCCAGTACTTC.

The chain is built from TRBV2 and TRBJ1-1; D call uncertain. Germline V gives CDR1 SNHLY, CDR2 FYNNEI. This CDR3 is built from 11 residues. The V gene lost 5 bases and the J gene lost 2 bases, with 3 bases spanning the gap. This CDR3 is CASSFNTEAFF. DNA for the CDR3: TGTGCCAGCAGTTTCAACACTGAAGCTTTCTTT. Together with reference TRBV2 and TRBJ1-1, the CDR3 gives the full variable domain: EPEVTQTPSHQVTQMGQEVILRCVPISNHLYFYWYRQILGQKVEFLVSFYNNEISEKSEIFDDQFSVERPDGSNFTLKIRSTKLEDSAMYFCASSFNTEAFFGQGTRLTVV.

The rearrangement links TRBV5-1 to TRBJ2-7; 7 bases match TRBD1. The V segment lost 6 bases and the J segment 6 bases; nucleotides outside the gene matches: 12. CDR1 and CDR2 from the germline V gene are SGHRS and YFSETQ. There are 14 residues in the CDR3. The CDR3 region is CASNFRTGRGEQYF. The DNA of the CDR3 is TGCGCCAGCAATTTTCGGACAGGAAGGGGCGAGCAGTACTTC. Complete variable domain (other parts from reference TRBV5-1 and TRBJ2-7): KAGVTQTPRYLIKTRGQQVTLSCSPISGHRSVSWYQQTPGQGLQFLFEYFSETQRNKGNFPGRFSGRQFSNSRSEMNVSTLELGDSALYLCASNFRTGRGEQYFGPGTRLTVT.